Each of the 14 T cell receptor beta chains below was sequenced from the same sample in a study of blood T cell repertoires in COVID-19. The repertoire was sequenced with immunoSEQ multiplex PCR; TCRdb's copy has only in-frame clones and lacks some. The sample lists more than 90,000 clones; approximately 87% were seen once. Specimen: peripheral blood. These receptors all stem from a man between 65 and 85 years old who had recovered from COVID-19.

The CDR3 region is CASSLGATSGDYEQYF. The CDR3 DNA reads TGTGCCAGCAGCTTGGGTGCGACTAGCGGGGACTACGAGCAGTACTTC. The chain employs TRBV5-4 and TRBJ2-7; 11 nucleotides match TRBD2. Per germline, CDR1 SGHNT and CDR2 YYREEE (reference sequence). The CDR3 sequence is 16 residues long. The ends lost 0 bases at V and 3 bases at J; junction bases unmatched: 5.

The chain recombines TRBV6-5 with TRBJ2-1; the D gene is possibly TRBD2 (7 bases). Looked up from germline, CDR1 is MNHEY and CDR2 is SVGAGI. V gave up 8 bases and J gave up 7 bases, with 18 bases separating them. The CDR3 sequence is 14 residues long. In nucleotides, the CDR3 is TGTGCCAGCGGGGGGGACATCCCGGGGAATGAGCAGTTCTTC. This translates into CASGGDIPGNEQFF.

This clone was recorded once. CDR3 bases: TGTGCCAGCAAAACCAGAGGGACTGGCACAGATACGCAGTATTTT. Encoded protein: CASKTRGTGTDTQYF. The chain uses TRBV27 and TRBJ2-3, with D tentatively TRBD2 (6 bases). This CDR3 contains 15 residues. The germline V gene encodes CDR1 MNHEY and CDR2 SMNVEV (reference sequence). V lost 7 bases and J 1 base, leaving 15 bases between the germline ends.

This chain links TRBV5-1 with TRBJ1-1, with 7 bases matching TRBD1. V shed 4 bases and J 4 bases; nucleotides not matched to a gene: 16. In germline, CDR1 is SGHRS, CDR2 YFSETQ. The CDR3 has 17 amino acids. CDR3 in amino acids: CASSLLPPQGVVTEAFF. CDR3 bases: TGCGCCAGCAGCCTACTCCCACCCCAGGGGGTGGTCACTGAAGCTTTCTTT.

The chain joins TRBV19 to TRBJ1-6, with TRBD1 as a possible D gene (5 bases). Trimming removed 1 base at V and 7 bases at J, with 8 bases between. Germline V gene sequence: CDR1 LNHDA, CDR2 SQIVND (reference sequence). The CDR3 is 14 amino acids. The CDR3 nucleotides are TGTGCCAGTAGTATAGGACAGCCAAATTCACCCCTCCACTTT. Translated: CASSIGQPNSPLHF. Drawing the rest from reference TRBV19 and TRBJ1-6, the complete variable domain is DGGITQSPKYLFRKEGQNVTLSCEQNLNHDAMYWYRQDPGQGLRLIYYSQIVNDFQKGDIAEGYSVSREKKESFPLTVTSAQKNPTAFYLCASSIGQPNSPLHFGNGTRLTVT.

The V call is TRBV12-3 or TRBV12-4, the J call TRBJ2-7; D uncertain. The CDR3 loop spans 12 amino acids. V was trimmed by 3 bases and J by 9 bases, leaving 12 bases between them. CDR3 bases: TGTGCCAGCAGTTTCCGGAGACGACGGCAGTACTTC. Its protein is CASSFRRRRQYF.

V and J are TRBV19 and TRBJ1-4; D not resolved. V was shortened by 9 bases and J by 6 bases, with 11 bases between the two germline ends. This CDR3 spans 12 amino acids. The germline CDR1 and CDR2 sequences are LNHDA and SQIVND (reference sequence). CDR3 sequence reads: CARNEQDEKLFF. The CDR3 DNA is TGTGCCAGAAACGAGCAGGATGAAAAACTGTTTTTT.

The chain carries TRBV10-2 and TRBJ1-4; D remains ambiguous. Trimming shortened V by 6 bases and J by 5 bases, and 13 bases separated the two germline ends. The CDR3 loop spans 14 amino acids. Germline V gives CDR1 WSHSY, CDR2 SAAADI. The chain's CDR3 is CASRPSGSNEKLFF. Here the CDR3 DNA reads TGCGCCAGCAGGCCCTCGGGATCGAATGAAAAACTGTTTTTT.

The rearrangement joins TRBV4-1 to TRBJ2-3, with 9 bases identical to TRBD2. This CDR3 has 15 amino acids. With V trimmed by 3 bases and J by 3 bases, 4 bases remained unmatched. Per the germline V gene, CDR1 is MGHRA and CDR2 is YSYEKL. The CDR3 region is CASSHLSGSTDTQYF. CDR3 coding DNA: TGCGCCAGCAGCCACCTTAGCGGGAGTACAGATACGCAGTATTTT.

This rearrangement joins TRBV11-3 to TRBJ2-3; no reliable D call. The CDR3 is 11 amino acids. Germline lookup yields CDR1 SGHNT and CDR2 YENEEA. V was shortened by 3 bases and J by 6 bases, with 4 bases between the two germline ends. The CDR3: CASSFGDTQYF. Written as DNA, the CDR3 is TGTGCCAGCAGCTTTGGCGATACGCAGTATTTT.

The rearrangement links TRBV5-5 to TRBJ1-4; 7 bases fit TRBD1. The V and J ends lost 4 bases and 8 bases, in that order; junction bases with no gene match: 17. The CDR3 spans 17 residues. Germline CDR1 and CDR2: SGHKS and YYEKEE (reference sequence). The CDR3 here is CASSRDRQGSSGEKLFF. Here the CDR3 DNA reads TGTGCCAGCAGCCGAGACCGACAGGGCTCATCGGGCGAAAAACTGTTTTTT.

The V call is TRBV7-7, the J call TRBJ2-3; D may be TRBD2 (6 bases). In germline, CDR1 is SSHAT, CDR2 FNYEAQ (reference sequence). This CDR3 spans 16 amino acids. With 5 bases removed from V and 1 base from J, the gap between germline ends came to 16 bases. CDR3 DNA: TGTGCCAGCAGCCTTTATAGCGGTCTGGGCACAGATACGCAGTATTTT. Translating gives CASSLYSGLGTDTQYF.

This clone has only a few counts. This chain links TRBV6-5 with TRBJ1-2; D is perhaps TRBD1 (5 bases). The V end was cut by 6 bases, the J end by 4 bases, with 9 bases between. CDR3 length equals 12 residues. Germline CDR1 is MNHEY and CDR2 is SVGAGI. DNA for the CDR3: TGTGCCAGCAGGCGTGACAGCTATGGCTACACCTTC. This codes for CASRRDSYGYTF.

The rearrangement uses TRBV5-6 and TRBJ1-6; D remains ambiguous. This CDR3 is 12 amino acids long. Looked up from germline, CDR1 is SGHDT and CDR2 is YYEEEE. The V end was cut by 1 base, the J end by 15 bases, with 11 bases between. The CDR3 protein is CASSLQAGDLHF. CDR3 sequence (DNA): TGTGCCAGCAGCTTGCAGGCCGGGGACCTCCACTTT.